Below, 29 T cell receptor beta chains from the same sample are listed, as sequenced in a study of blood T cell repertoires in COVID-19. The repertoire was sequenced with immunoSEQ multiplex PCR; TCRdb's copy has only in-frame clones and lacks some. The sample consists of 200,000 to 250,000 clones, roughly 87% of them appearing once. Sequenced input: PBMCs or T cells enriched from blood (not recorded which). These receptors all come from a woman aged 30 to 39 with acute COVID-19.

The V and J genes are TRBV30 and TRBJ2-3; TRBD2 might be the D (5 bases). V lost 0 bases and J lost 10, with 14 bases in between. Germline values: CDR1 GTSNPN, CDR2 SVGIG (reference sequence). The CDR3 is 13 residues long. CDR3 protein: CAWSVDYRPPQYF. DNA of the CDR3: TGTGCCTGGAGTGTAGACTACCGCCCACCGCAGTATTTT.

This chain uses TRBV16 with TRBJ2-1; the D is unclear. Germline CDR1 reads KGHSY; CDR2 reads FQNENV. This CDR3 is built from 15 residues. The germline V and J ends were trimmed by 3 bases and 7 bases, with 16 bases remaining between them. The CDR3 protein is CASSHSADPRNEQFF. The CDR3 DNA sequence: TGTGCCAGCAGCCACTCGGCAGACCCTAGGAATGAGCAGTTCTTC.

This chain uses TRBV19 with TRBJ1-4, with D hard to call. Trimming stripped 5 bases from V and 7 bases from J, with 14 bases between. CDR1 LNHDA and CDR2 SQIVND come from the germline V gene (reference sequence). The CDR3 loop spans 14 amino acids. The CDR3 sequence: CASSAAARGEKLFF. In DNA, the CDR3 is TGTGCCAGTAGTGCGGCAGCCCGGGGTGAAAAACTGTTTTTT.

This chain uses TRBV28 with TRBJ2-3; 10 nucleotides match TRBD1. The CDR3 totals 13 residues. V lost 2 bases to trimming and J lost 9 bases; unmatched junction nucleotides: 2. The germline gives CDR1 MDHEN, CDR2 SYDVKM. CDR3 in amino acids: CASSLTDRGTQYF. CDR3 bases: TGTGCCAGCAGTTTAACGGACAGGGGGACGCAGTATTTT.

This rearrangement joins TRBV15 to TRBJ2-7; D perhaps matches TRBD2 (5 bases). V lost 1 base and J lost 7, with 11 bases in between. The CDR3 is 13 amino acids. From germline, CDR1 is LNHNV and CDR2 YYDKDF (reference sequence). The CDR3 DNA sequence: TGTGCCACCAGCAGAGGAGGGTTCGGGGAGCAGTACTTC. Translating it yields CATSRGGFGEQYF.

The rearrangement links TRBV19 to TRBJ2-2, with D maybe TRBD1 (6 bases). This CDR3 has 16 amino acids. Deletions cut 9 bases from V and 1 base from J, with 18 bases between. The germline V gene encodes CDR1 LNHDA and CDR2 SQIVND (reference sequence). Here the CDR3 reads CASRLKTGLNTGELFF. CDR3 sequence (DNA): TGTGCCAGCAGACTTAAGACAGGCCTGAACACCGGGGAGCTGTTTTTT.

The chain links TRBV4-2 to TRBJ1-2, with D possibly TRBD1 on 5 matching bases. CDR3 length equals 17 residues. CDR1 is LGHNA and CDR2 is YNFKEQ in the germline V gene. V was trimmed by 0 bases and J by 4 bases, leaving 18 bases between them. CDR3 in amino acids: CASSQDFPGLVLYGYTF. The CDR3 DNA reads as TGTGCCAGCAGCCAAGATTTTCCAGGGCTGGTCCTCTATGGCTACACCTTC.

V is TRBV27 and J is TRBJ1-4; 7 bases align to TRBD1. Germline CDR1 reads MNHEY; CDR2 reads SMNVEV (reference sequence). V was pared by 7 bases and J by 8 bases, with 10 bases of the junction left unmatched. The CDR3 spans 14 residues. CDR3 residues: CASKERGQSEKLFF. CDR3 DNA sequence: TGTGCCAGCAAAGAGAGGGGACAGAGCGAAAAACTGTTTTTT. The variable domain in full, with the rest retrieved from reference TRBV27 and TRBJ1-4, is EAQVTQNPRYLITVTGKKLTVTCSQNMNHEYMSWYRQDPGLGLRQIYYSMNVEVTDKGDVPEGYKVSRKEKRNFPLILESPSPNQTSLYFCASKERGQSEKLFFGSGTQLSVL.

The chain joins TRBV28 to TRBJ2-7, with TRBD1 matching over 7 bases. This CDR3 has 15 residues. Germline V gene lookup returns CDR1 MDHEN and CDR2 SYDVKM. The junction had 13 bases not matched to a gene; V was cut back by 5 bases and J by 6 bases. The CDR3 region is CASSPWSGQAVEQYF. CDR3 DNA: TGTGCCAGCAGTCCCTGGAGTGGACAGGCTGTCGAGCAGTACTTC.

About this clone: Other DNA sequences from this sample encode an identical CDR3 as well. Here the CDR3 DNA reads TGTGCCAGCAGCGTAGCTACGGGATTGTCTGGGGCCAACGTCCTGACTTTC. This translates into CASSVATGLSGANVLTF. V and J are TRBV9 and TRBJ2-6, with a possible D match to TRBD2 (5 bases). Deletions cut 0 bases from V and 1 base from J, with 11 bases between. The germline CDR1 and CDR2 sequences are SGDLS and YYNGEE. This CDR3 region has 17 residues.

This chain links TRBV10-3 with TRBJ1-1, with 8 bases that match TRBD1. V dropped 7 bases and J dropped 3; count of bases not matched to a gene: 7. The CDR3 loop spans 14 amino acids. Germline V gene sequence: CDR1 ENHRY, CDR2 SYGVKD. CDR3 protein: CAIKRAGGDTEAFF. The CDR3 nucleotides read TGTGCCATCAAAAGGGCAGGGGGCGACACTGAAGCTTTCTTT.

This chain links TRBV23-1 with TRBJ1-1, with 12 bases that match TRBD1. TRBV23-1 falls under the ORF class, with uncertain function. V lost 1 base to trimming and J lost 3 bases; unmatched junction nucleotides: 9. This CDR3 has 18 amino acids. In DNA, the CDR3 is TGCGCCAGCAGTCAATGGGGACAGGGGGCATCTTGGGACACTGAAGCTTTCTTT. Translation: CASSQWGQGASWDTEAFF.

The chain has TRBV3-1 (or the pseudogene TRBV3-2) and TRBJ2-5, with 10 positions matching TRBD1. CDR1 LGHDT and CDR2 YNNKEL come from the germline V gene (reference sequence). The CDR3 is made up of 16 amino acids. Trimming cost V 4 bases and J 2 bases; bases outside gene matches: 7. This CDR3 reads CASSLGTGVRQETQYF. The CDR3 nucleotides are TGTGCCAGCAGCCTCGGGACAGGGGTTCGGCAAGAGACCCAGTACTTC.

V usage is TRBV19 and J usage is TRBJ1-5; the match to TRBD1 covers 8 bases. This CDR3 has 14 amino acids. Germline CDR1 is LNHDA and CDR2 is SQIVND (reference sequence). V was pared by 9 bases and J by 4 bases, with 8 bases of the junction left unmatched. CDR3 sequence: CASAGTGGNQPQHF. Here the CDR3 DNA reads TGTGCCAGCGCCGGGACAGGCGGGAATCAGCCCCAGCATTTT.

The chain combines TRBV10-3 with TRBJ2-7; 8 nucleotides agree with TRBD1. V trimming: 0 bases; J trimming: 10 bases; junction bases outside the gene matches: 8. CDR3 size: 14 residues. The V gene's germline CDR1 is ENHRY and CDR2 SYGVKD. The CDR3 loop is CAISESGTGPDQYF. The CDR3 region has the DNA TGTGCCATCAGTGAGTCCGGGACAGGCCCTGATCAGTACTTC.

The chain has TRBV19 and TRBJ2-1; no firm D call. The V and J ends lost 0 bases and 3 bases respectively, with 6 bases between them. The CDR3 is 14 amino acids. CDR1 is LNHDA and CDR2 is SQIVND in the germline V gene (reference sequence). CDR3 bases: TGTGCCAGTAGTATAGATAGCCTCTACAATGAGCAGTTCTTC. This encodes CASSIDSLYNEQFF.

This sequence joins TRBV11-3 and TRBJ2-1; 11 bases agree with TRBD2. With 1 base clipped from V and 6 bases from J, the junction kept 2 bases outside the gene matches. The CDR3 length is 15 residues. Germline CDR1 and CDR2: SGHNT and YENEEA. The CDR3 region has the DNA TGTGCCAGCAGCTTAGGACTAGCGGGGTTCAATGAGCAGTTCTTC. Protein sequence: CASSLGLAGFNEQFF.

This chain uses TRBV7-9 with TRBJ2-5; tentatively, D is TRBD1 (6 bases). Trimming removed 8 bases at V and 1 base at J, with 11 bases between. The CDR3 sequence is 13 residues long. CDR1 and CDR2 from the germline V gene are SEHNR and FQNEAQ (reference sequence). The CDR3: CASAGVTQETQYF. Here the CDR3 DNA reads TGTGCCAGCGCAGGGGTCACCCAAGAGACCCAGTACTTC.

The chain combines TRBV28 with TRBJ1-2, with no clear D. Germline assignment: CDR1 MDHEN and CDR2 SYDVKM. V lost 4 bases, J lost 3 bases, and 15 bases lay in between. This CDR3 has 15 amino acids. CDR3 coding DNA: TGTGCCAGCAGTTCCCCATTCGCAGGTGACTATGGCTACACCTTC. This codes for CASSSPFAGDYGYTF.

This clone was seen just once. The gene calls are TRBV7-3 and TRBJ1-3; 10 bases are shared with TRBD1. In germline, CDR1 is SGHTA, CDR2 FQGTGA. V shed 2 bases, J shed 1 base, and the junction held 11 bases outside the gene matches. The CDR3 loop spans 19 amino acids. DNA of the CDR3: TGTGCCAGCAGCTTATACGGTGGGACAGGGGCCGGATCTGGAAACACCATATATTTT. It codes for CASSLYGGTGAGSGNTIYF.

On this clone: A much larger clone differs by one base, so this may be a read error. The CDR3 reads CASSQQGYEQYF. CDR3 nucleotide sequence: TGTGCCAGCAGCCAACAGGGGTACGAGCAGTACTTC. V usage is TRBV14 and J usage is TRBJ2-7; a weak D match, TRBD1 (6 bases). V was trimmed by 2 bases and J by 4 bases, leaving 6 bases between them. This CDR3 is 12 amino acids long. Germline V gives CDR1 SGHDN, CDR2 FVKESK.

The chain carries TRBV4-3 and TRBJ2-3, with unresolved D. Deletions cut 4 bases from V and 0 bases from J, with 11 bases between. The germline V gene has CDR1 LGHNA and CDR2 YSLEER. The CDR3 loop spans 15 amino acids. CDR3 in DNA: TGCGCCAGCAGCCCGGTAAAACAGAGCACAGATACGCAGTATTTT. Encoded protein: CASSPVKQSTDTQYF.

V gene TRBV3-1 (or the pseudogene TRBV3-2) combines with J gene TRBJ2-7; TRBD1 might be the D (6 bases). This CDR3 region has 16 residues. Trimming removed 2 bases from V and 9 bases from J, with 23 bases in between. Germline V CDR1 and CDR2: LGHDT, YNNKEL (reference sequence). The CDR3 DNA sequence: TGTGCCAGCAGCCAAAGACAGGCTGGGATACGGGCCGGGCAGTACTTC. Amino acid sequence: CASSQRQAGIRAGQYF.

This rearrangement joins TRBV4-3 to TRBJ1-6; D might be TRBD1 (6 bases). Trimming shortened V by 1 base and J by 8 bases, and 12 bases separated the two germline ends. This CDR3 region has 15 residues. CDR1 and CDR2 from the germline V gene are LGHNA and YSLEER. The CDR3 region is CASSQGRQADSPLHF. CDR3 in DNA: TGCGCCAGCAGCCAAGGGAGACAGGCAGATTCACCCCTCCACTTT.

The chain links TRBV13 to TRBJ2-1; 12 bases fit TRBD2. V shed 5 bases, J shed 6 bases, and the junction held 8 bases outside the gene matches. The CDR3 contains 16 residues. CDR1 and CDR2 (germline): PRHDT, FYEKMQ (reference sequence). CDR3 loop: CASSLELAGGGNEQFF. The CDR3 DNA is TGTGCCAGCAGCCTTGAACTAGCGGGGGGAGGCAATGAGCAGTTCTTC.

The V gene is TRBV9, the J gene TRBJ1-2; 9 nucleotides line up with TRBD1. The CDR3 extends over 14 amino acids. The V gene end was trimmed by 0 bases and the J gene end by 7 bases; junction bases not matched to a gene: 4. Looked up from germline, CDR1 is SGDLS and CDR2 is YYNGEE. Here the CDR3 reads CASSVARGQGGYTF. The CDR3 DNA is TGTGCCAGCAGCGTAGCTCGGGGACAGGGTGGCTACACCTTC.

The chain links TRBV2 to TRBJ1-2; tentatively, D is TRBD1 (5 bases). In germline, CDR1 is SNHLY, CDR2 FYNNEI. CDR3 size: 12 residues. V lost 11 bases, J lost 0 bases, and 10 bases lay in between. The CDR3 nucleotides read TGTGCCCTGGGGCCAGCTAACTATGGCTACACCTTC. Encoded protein: CALGPANYGYTF.

This clone has only one observation. At the DNA level, this CDR3 is encoded by other sequences in the same sample as well. The chain uses TRBV13 and TRBJ1-1; no reliable D call. The CDR3 length is 13 residues. Germline assignment: CDR1 PRHDT and CDR2 FYEKMQ (reference sequence). Trimming cost V 0 bases and J 1 base, with 3 bases left between them. The DNA of the CDR3 is TGTGCCAGCAGCTTAGGCGGGAACACTGAAGCTTTCTTT. Amino acid sequence: CASSLGGNTEAFF. Full variable domain (missing parts from reference TRBV13 and TRBJ1-1): AAGVIQSPRHLIKEKRETATLKCYPIPRHDTVYWYQQGPGQDPQFLISFYEKMQSDKGSIPDRFSAQQFSDYHSELNMSSLELGDSALYFCASSLGGNTEAFFGQGTRLTVV.

The V and J genes are TRBV28 and TRBJ2-5, with TRBD1 matching 10 bases. CDR3 size: 20 residues. V lost 3 bases to trimming and J lost 5 bases; unmatched junction nucleotides: 21. Germline V lookup: CDR1 MDHEN, CDR2 SYDVKM. The DNA of the CDR3 is TGTGCCAGCAGTTTCTTAGATTGGGACAGGGGTTTAAGTAAAACGGAGACCCAGTACTTC. Its translation is CASSFLDWDRGLSKTETQYF.